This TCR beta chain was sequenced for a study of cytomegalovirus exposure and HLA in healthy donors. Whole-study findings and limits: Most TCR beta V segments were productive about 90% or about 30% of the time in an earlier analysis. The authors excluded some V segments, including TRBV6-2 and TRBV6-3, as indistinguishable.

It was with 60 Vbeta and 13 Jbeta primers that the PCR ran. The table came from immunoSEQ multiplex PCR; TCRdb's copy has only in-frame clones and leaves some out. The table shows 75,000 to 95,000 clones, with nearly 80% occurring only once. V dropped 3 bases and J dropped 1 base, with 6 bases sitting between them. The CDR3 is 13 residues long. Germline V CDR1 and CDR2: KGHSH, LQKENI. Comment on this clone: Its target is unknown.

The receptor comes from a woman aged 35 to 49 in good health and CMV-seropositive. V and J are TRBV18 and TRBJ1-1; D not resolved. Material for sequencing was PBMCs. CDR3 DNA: TGTGCCAGCTCACCTTCAGGGAACACTGAAGCTTTCTTT. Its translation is CASSPSGNTEAFF.